The clone carrying this T cell receptor beta chain occurred once. CDR3 length: 16 amino acids. The V segment lost 5 bases and the J segment 2 bases; nucleotides outside the gene matches: 7. Per germline, CDR1 SGHTA and CDR2 FQGNSA. The data originate from a study of T cell changes during pregnancy in multiple sclerosis. Libraries were prepared by immunoSEQ multiplex PCR; TCRdb keeps only in-frame clonotypes and omits some of them. This table has approximately 48,000 clones, 92% appearing once. J is TRBJ1-3 and V is TRBV7-2, with 9 positions matching TRBD1. The source is a female donor with multiple sclerosis, enrolled in a pregnancy study. Sequenced here: CD4+ T cells from peripheral blood mononuclear cells, sampled after pregnancy. The CDR3 sequence: CASSRLGQGPGNTIYF. CDR3 DNA sequence: TGTGCCAGCAGCCGGTTGGGACAGGGACCTGGAAACACCATATATTTT. Using reference TRBV7-2 and TRBJ1-3 for the parts outside the CDR3, the full variable domain is GAGVSQSPSNKVTEKGKDVELRCDPISGHTALYWYRQSLGQGLEFLIYFQGNSAPDKSGLPSDRFSAERTGGSVSTLTIQRTQQEDSAVYLCASSRLGQGPGNTIYFGEGSWLTVV.